This T cell receptor (beta chain) was recorded in a study of T cell responses to AZD1222 COVID-19 vaccine. The overall study: Second doses at about 4 or about 12 weeks were pooled.

In regard to this clone: Its antigen is unidentified.

Trimming pared 2 bases from V and 3 bases from J, leaving 10 bases between. Per germline, CDR1 MNHNS and CDR2 SASEGT. The CDR3 has 14 amino acids. Study-wide points: Regions 160-218 and 743-854 dominated among vaccine-associated CD4 TCRs spanning spike. There were repertoire samples only from the period after the peak T cell response. Seropositivity was recorded at baseline in only a handful of AZD1222 recipients.

Libraries were prepared by immunoSEQ multiplex PCR; TCRdb keeps only in-frame clonotypes and omits some of them. The table shows 120,000 or so clones, with approximately 85% occurring only once. The sample here was peripheral blood, taken on day 0 of AZD1222 vaccination. The sequence was obtained from an adult in good health. The rearrangement links TRBV6-1 to TRBJ1-2; no reliable D call. CDR3 bases: TGTGCCAGCAGTGAAAGGAAAGTGGACTATGGCTACACCTTC. This codes for CASSERKVDYGYTF.